This TCR beta chain was profiled in a study of blood T cell repertoires in COVID-19 (TCRdb year 2020). General notes on the study: Samples covering the acute and convalescent phases of COVID-19 were provided by collaborators in the United States, Italy and Spain. The material from the prospective study consisted of cDNA or gDNA derived from T cells, B-cell-depleted T cells, or PBMCs. Subjects who had been exposed to COVID-19, were actively infected with it, or had recovered from it provided the deeply sampled blood TCRbeta repertoires that made up the dataset. The repertoires were released in a freely available public database meant as a resource for research on the immune response to SARS-CoV-2. Samples came from the ongoing ImmuneRACE study (first 160 participants) plus 1,254 subjects from 6 global collaborators. A de-identified subject ID, COVID-19 status, age in years and sex were almost always included in the sample metadata. Where available, HLA class I and class II types were obtained from metadata supplied by the sample provider rather than from assay-based typing. Study-level results and caveats: The quantity of clinical and demographic metadata differed by source and by participant and was supplied without curation.

As for this clone: Its antigen is still unknown. Per-nucleotide qualities are absent, and no much larger clonotype sits a single base away.

TCRbeta CDR3 regions were amplified from genomic DNA by means of the immunoSEQ Assay, a bias-controlled multiplex PCR. In the paper's pipeline: Within the assay, amplification of reference gene primers was used to estimate how many nucleated cells each sample contained. Sequence reads were collapsed and filtered to measure the absolute abundance of every unique TCRbeta CDR3 rearrangement. For each sample, productive Simpson clonality was calculated as the square root of Simpson's diversity index over productive rearrangements. The table was pulled from immuneACCESS by TCRdb, which kept in-frame rearrangements only. Such tables lose some clones; where checked, under half of the loss comes from unresolved V genes, and the rest has no known cause. The D gene and trimming were derived from the DNA, and the V and J assignments and clone size from that table. The sample yields 100,000 to 150,000 clones; approximately 83% were counted once. The ten most abundant clones make up more than 6.5% of the sample.

The collaborating institutions used their own protocols to collect whole blood in K2EDTA tubes. For TCRbeta analysis, collaborators shipped samples in one of three forms: frozen whole blood, isolated PBMCs, or DNA extracted from either of those sample types. The CDR3, from cysteine to phenylalanine, totals 19 residues. Of all the DNA, just the CDR3 is kept, 57 bases in frame from base 1. Compared with germline, V lacks 1 base and J lacks 1 base; bases without a gene match: 15. CDR1 and CDR2 are drawn from the germline V gene: LGHNA, YSLEER. The sequence came from a man aged 80 or over with active or convalescent COVID-19. Rearrangement joined TRBV4-3 to TRBJ1-1; 7 bases in the middle match TRBD1. The sample was peripheral blood. The nucleotide sequence is TGCGCCAGCAGCCAAGGGGGACAGCCTAAAAGTCGGAAGAACACTGAAGCTTTCTTT. This gives the protein CASSQGGQPKSRKNTEAFF.